This T cell receptor beta chain was obtained from a study of T cells in Graves' hyperthyroidism and ophthalmopathy. V was shortened by 8 bases and J by 6 bases, with 14 bases between the two germline ends. Germline V gene sequence: CDR1 MDHEN, CDR2 SYDVKM. The length of the CDR3 is 13 residues. This clonotype was seen at least ten times. Using RNA transcripts as the source, TCR beta CDR3 regions were amplified. A set of HTBI primers served as the primers for a first-round RT-PCR of the TCR CDR3. A single record per CDR3 protein comes from TCRdb applying MiXCR to the multiplex PCR reads. The table lists some 440,000 distinct CDR3 sequences, around 16% of them singletons.

The chain uses TRBV28 and TRBJ2-1; no definite D call. The sample taken for sequencing was blood. This clonotype was sampled from a young woman with Graves' hyperthyroidism. The CDR3 loop reads CASGYLHANEQFF. CDR3 DNA: TGTGCCAGCGGGTACCTCCATGCCAATGAGCAGTTCTTC.